This T cell receptor beta chain emerged from a study of T cell changes during pregnancy in multiple sclerosis (dated by TCRdb to the late 2010s). Context from the whole study: The study examined how the T cell repertoire changed over the course of pregnancy in women with multiple sclerosis.

In the case of this clone: Its antigen is currently not known. The sample holds no much larger clone one base away, and base qualities are not on file.

At the junction V is shortened by 0 bases and J by 0 bases, with 6 bases in between. Sequences MNHNY (CDR1) and SVGAGI (CDR2) are obtained from the germline V gene (reference sequence). The CDR3 goes from the cysteine to the phenylalanine over 15 residues. This entry keeps only the CDR3 DNA: 45 bases, framed from base 1. Libraries were made using the immunoSEQ multiplex PCR assay. TCRdb re-hosts the immuneACCESS table, in-frame sequences only. Its copies lack some clones; in the studies checked, an unresolved V gene accounts for under half of them, and the cause for the rest is not known. This sample has approximately 35,000 clones in its table, and about 90% of those were observed once. The top ten clonotypes cover about 3% of the sample.

Sequences were derived from CD4+ T cells from peripheral blood mononuclear cells, sampled in the third trimester of pregnancy. This sequence originates from a female donor in good health, enrolled as a control in a pregnancy study. The receptor chain draws on TRBV6-6 and TRBJ1-5; no D gene is confidently identified. The CDR3 has the sequence CASSYSRDSNQPQHF. The DNA sequence is given as TGTGCCAGCAGTTACTCCCGAGATAGCAATCAGCCCCAGCATTTT.